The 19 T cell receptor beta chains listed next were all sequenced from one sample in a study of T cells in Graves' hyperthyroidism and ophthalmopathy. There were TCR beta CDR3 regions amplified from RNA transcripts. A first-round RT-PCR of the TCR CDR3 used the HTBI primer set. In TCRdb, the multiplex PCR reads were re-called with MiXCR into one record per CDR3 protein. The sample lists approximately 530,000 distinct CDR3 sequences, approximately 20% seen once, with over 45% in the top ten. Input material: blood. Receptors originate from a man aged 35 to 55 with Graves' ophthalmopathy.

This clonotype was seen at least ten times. In nucleotides, the CDR3 is TGTGCCAGCAGCTCCACGCGGACTAGCGGGGGGTATGAGCAGTTCTTC. Translated: CASSSTRTSGGYEQFF. This chain joins TRBV7-3 and TRBJ2-1, with 14 positions matching TRBD2. From germline, CDR1 is SGHTA and CDR2 FQGTGA. This CDR3 spans 16 amino acids. The V segment lost 4 bases and the J segment 8 bases; nucleotides outside the gene matches: 7.

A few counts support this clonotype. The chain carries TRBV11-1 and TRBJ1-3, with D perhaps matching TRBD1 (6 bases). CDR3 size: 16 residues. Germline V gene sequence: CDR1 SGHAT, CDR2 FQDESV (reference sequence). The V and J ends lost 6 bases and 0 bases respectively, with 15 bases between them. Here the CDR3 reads CASSHRRQDSGNTIYF. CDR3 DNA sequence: TGTGCCAGCAGTCATAGACGACAGGACTCTGGAAACACCATATATTTT.

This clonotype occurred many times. The CDR3 spells CASSPEKLSSGTVPLKQYF. DNA of the CDR3: TGTGCCAGCAGTCCAGAAAAACTTTCCTCCGGGACAGTGCCCTTGAAGCAGTACTTC. This rearrangement joins TRBV28 to TRBJ2-7; 7 bases are shared with TRBD1. The trim removed 5 bases at V and 8 bases at J, leaving 27 bases unmatched. Germline values: CDR1 MDHEN, CDR2 SYDVKM. This CDR3 contains 19 residues.

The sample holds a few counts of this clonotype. The DNA for the CDR3 is TGTGCTAGTGCCAAGGGGCGGGAGGGCCTAACCGGGGAGCTGTTTTTT. Its translation is CASAKGREGLTGELFF. The rearrangement joins TRBV12-5 to TRBJ2-2; 9 bases match TRBD2. The CDR3 has 16 amino acids. V gave up 7 bases and J gave up 5 bases; unmatched junction bases: 11. Germline values: CDR1 LGHNT, CDR2 FRNRAP.

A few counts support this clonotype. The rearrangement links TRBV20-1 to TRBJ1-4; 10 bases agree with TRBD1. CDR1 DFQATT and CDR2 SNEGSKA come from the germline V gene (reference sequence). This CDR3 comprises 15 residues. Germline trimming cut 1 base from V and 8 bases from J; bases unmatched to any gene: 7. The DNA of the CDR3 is TGCAGTGCTAGAGGCCGGACAGGGGGGGAAGAAAAACTGTTTTTT. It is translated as CSARGRTGGEEKLFF.

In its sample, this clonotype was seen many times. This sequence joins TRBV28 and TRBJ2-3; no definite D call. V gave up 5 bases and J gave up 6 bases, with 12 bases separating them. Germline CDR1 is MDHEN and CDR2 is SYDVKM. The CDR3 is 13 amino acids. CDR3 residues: CASSVGVSDTQYF. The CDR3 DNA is TGTGCCAGCAGTGTCGGAGTATCGGATACGCAGTATTTT. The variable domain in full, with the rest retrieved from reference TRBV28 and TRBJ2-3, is DVKVTQSSRYLVKRTGEKVFLECVQDMDHENMFWYRQDPGLGLRLIYFSYDVKMKEKGDIPEGYSVSREKKERFSLILESASTNQTSMYLCASSVGVSDTQYFGPGTRLTVL.

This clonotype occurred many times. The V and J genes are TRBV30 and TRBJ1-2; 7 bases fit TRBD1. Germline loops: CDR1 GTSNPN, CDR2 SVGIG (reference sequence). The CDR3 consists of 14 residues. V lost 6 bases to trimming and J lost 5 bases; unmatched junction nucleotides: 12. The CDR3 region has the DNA TGTGCCTGTCTTAACCGGGACAGAAATTATGGCTACACCTTC. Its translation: CACLNRDRNYGYTF.

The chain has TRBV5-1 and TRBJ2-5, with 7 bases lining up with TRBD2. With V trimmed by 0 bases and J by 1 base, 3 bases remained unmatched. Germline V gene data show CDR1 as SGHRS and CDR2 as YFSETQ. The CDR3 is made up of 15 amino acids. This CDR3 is CASSLAASGQETQYF. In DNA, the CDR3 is TGCGCCAGCAGCTTGGCCGCTAGCGGCCAAGAGACCCAGTACTTC.

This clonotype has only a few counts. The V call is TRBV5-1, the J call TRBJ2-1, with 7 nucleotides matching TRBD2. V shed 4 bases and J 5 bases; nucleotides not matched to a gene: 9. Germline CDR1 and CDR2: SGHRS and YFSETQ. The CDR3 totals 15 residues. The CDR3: CASSLSGIYHNEQFF. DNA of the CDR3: TGCGCCAGCAGCCTCAGCGGGATATACCACAATGAGCAGTTCTTC.

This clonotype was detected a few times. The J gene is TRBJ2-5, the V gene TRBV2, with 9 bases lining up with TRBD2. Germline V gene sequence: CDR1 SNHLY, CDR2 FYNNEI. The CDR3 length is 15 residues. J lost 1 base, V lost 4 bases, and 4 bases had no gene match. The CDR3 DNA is TGTGCCAGCAGTGCTAGCGGGGCGTTCCAAGAGACCCAGTACTTC. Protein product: CASSASGAFQETQYF.

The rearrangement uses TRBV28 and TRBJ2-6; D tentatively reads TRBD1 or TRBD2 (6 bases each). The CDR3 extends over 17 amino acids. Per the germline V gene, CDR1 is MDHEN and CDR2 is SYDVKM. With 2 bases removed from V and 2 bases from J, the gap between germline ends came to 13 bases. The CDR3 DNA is TGTGCCAGCAGTTTACCTCCTGGGGGGCCTGGGGCCAACGTCCTGACTTTC. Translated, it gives CASSLPPGGPGANVLTF.

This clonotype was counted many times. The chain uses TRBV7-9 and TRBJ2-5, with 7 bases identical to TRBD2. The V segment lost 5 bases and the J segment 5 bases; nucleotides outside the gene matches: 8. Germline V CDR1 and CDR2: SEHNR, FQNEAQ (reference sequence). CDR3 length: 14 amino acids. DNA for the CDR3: TGTGCCAGCAGCCAAGGACTAGGATTTGAGACCCAGTACTTC. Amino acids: CASSQGLGFETQYF. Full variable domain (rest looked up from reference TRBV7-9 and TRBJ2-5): DTGVSQNPRHKITKRGQNVTFRCDPISEHNRLYWYRQTLGQGPEFLTYFQNEAQLEKSRLLSDRFSAERPKGSFSTLEIQRTEQGDSAMYLCASSQGLGFETQYFGPGTRLLVL.

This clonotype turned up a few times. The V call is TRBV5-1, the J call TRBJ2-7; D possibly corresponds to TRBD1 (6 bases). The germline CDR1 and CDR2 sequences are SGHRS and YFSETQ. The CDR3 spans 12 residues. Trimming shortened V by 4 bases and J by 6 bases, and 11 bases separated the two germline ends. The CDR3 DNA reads TGCGCCAGCAGCCCCCTGGGGGCCGAGCAGTACTTC. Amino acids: CASSPLGAEQYF.

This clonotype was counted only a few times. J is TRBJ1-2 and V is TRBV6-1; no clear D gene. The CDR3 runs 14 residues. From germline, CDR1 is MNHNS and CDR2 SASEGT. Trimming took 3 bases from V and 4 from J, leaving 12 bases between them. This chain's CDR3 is CASSDLRDPYGYTF. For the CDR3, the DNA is TGTGCCAGCAGTGATTTGAGGGATCCCTATGGCTACACCTTC.

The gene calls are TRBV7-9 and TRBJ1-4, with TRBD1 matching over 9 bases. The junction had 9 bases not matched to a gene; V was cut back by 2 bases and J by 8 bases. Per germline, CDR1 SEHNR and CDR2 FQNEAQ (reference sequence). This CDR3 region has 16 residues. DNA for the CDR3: TGTGCCAGCAGCTTAATCGGGACAGGGTATCGGGAAAAACTGTTTTTT. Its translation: CASSLIGTGYREKLFF.

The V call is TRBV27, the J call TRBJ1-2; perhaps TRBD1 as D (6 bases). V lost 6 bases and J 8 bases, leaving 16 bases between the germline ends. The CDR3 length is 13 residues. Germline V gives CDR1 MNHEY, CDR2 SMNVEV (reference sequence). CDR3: CASSSGQPRGYTF. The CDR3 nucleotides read TGTGCCAGCAGCTCCGGACAGCCGAGAGGCTACACCTTC.

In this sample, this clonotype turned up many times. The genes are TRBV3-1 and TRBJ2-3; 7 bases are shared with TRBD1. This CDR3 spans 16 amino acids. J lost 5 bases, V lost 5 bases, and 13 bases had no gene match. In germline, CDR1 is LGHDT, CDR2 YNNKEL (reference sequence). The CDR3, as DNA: TGTGCCAGCAGCTCCCAGAGGGGGCGAAGGGTAGATACGCAGTATTTT. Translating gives CASSSQRGRRVDTQYF.

CDR3 protein: CAISPGHPQETQYF. For the CDR3, the DNA is TGTGCCATCAGCCCGGGACACCCTCAGGAGACCCAGTACTTC. The genes are TRBV10-3 and TRBJ2-5, with a tentative D call TRBD1 (6 bases). Per germline, CDR1 ENHRY and CDR2 SYGVKD. Trimming shortened V by 6 bases and J by 5 bases, and 16 bases separated the two germline ends. CDR3 size: 14 residues.

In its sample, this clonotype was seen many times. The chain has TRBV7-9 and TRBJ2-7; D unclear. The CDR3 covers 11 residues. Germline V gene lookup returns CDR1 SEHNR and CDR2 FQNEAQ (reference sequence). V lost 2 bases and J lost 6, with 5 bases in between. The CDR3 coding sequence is TGTGCCAGCAGCTTAAAGTCCGAGCAGTACTTC. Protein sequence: CASSLKSEQYF.